Listed below are T cell receptor beta chains from one sample, sequenced in a study of T cell responses to AZD1222 COVID-19 vaccine. The assay was immunoSEQ multiplex PCR, and TCRdb's table has in-frame clones only and misses some. The sample includes about 170,000 clones, approximately 93% of them seen just once. Specimen: peripheral blood, collected on day 0 of AZD1222 vaccination. Receptor source: an adult in good health. The CDR3 runs from the conserved cysteine through the conserved F or W. The D gene is left open where the match is weak. Clone size appears in some rows only: once, few, many, or a class for an expanded clone.

clone size	V gene	D gene	J gene	CDR3 protein	CDR3 DNA
.	TRBV3-1/TRBV3-2	.	TRBJ2-7	CASSDPSDGEQYF	TGTGCCAGCAGCGACCCTAGCGACGGCGAGCAGTACTTC
.	TRBV5-5	TRBD1	TRBJ2-6	CASRNKGALNVLTF	TGTGCCAGCAGGAACAAGGGGGCGCTAAACGTCCTGACTTTC
.	TRBV5-4	.	TRBJ2-1	CASSAEGVVSYNEQFF	TGTGCCAGCAGCGCGGAGGGGGTGGTATCCTACAATGAGCAGTTCTTC
.	TRBV29-1	.	TRBJ2-2	CSVGGSTNTGELFF	TGCAGCGTTGGAGGGTCAACGAACACCGGGGAGCTGTTTTTT
few	TRBV20-1	.	TRBJ1-1	CSASAGFGTEAFF	TGCAGTGCTAGTGCAGGGTTTGGGACTGAAGCTTTCTTT
.	TRBV12-3/TRBV12-4	.	TRBJ1-1	CASSPPPNTEAFF	TGTGCCAGCAGTCCACCGCCGAACACTGAAGCTTTCTTT
.	TRBV5-1	.	TRBJ2-5	CASSLSKLEEETQYF	TGCGCCAGCAGCTTGTCGAAACTTGAGGAAGAGACCCAGTACTTC
.	TRBV6-6	.	TRBJ1-5	CASSYSRGGDQPQHF	TGTGCCAGCAGTTACTCGCGCGGGGGAGATCAGCCCCAGCATTTT
.	TRBV5-1	TRBD1	TRBJ1-3	CASSLNPSGQRRNTIYF	TGCGCCAGCAGCTTGAATCCATCGGGACAGAGAAGAAACACCATATATTTT
.	TRBV6-5	TRBD1	TRBJ1-1	CASSPRGTMNTEAFF	TGTGCCAGCAGCCCCAGGGGGACCATGAACACTGAAGCTTTCTTT
once	TRBV14	.	TRBJ2-3	CASSQVPADTQYF	TGTGCCAGCAGCCAAGTCCCCGCAGATACGCAGTATTTT
.	TRBV6-1	.	TRBJ1-1	CASSEQGSNTEAFF	TGTGCCAGCAGTGAACAGGGGTCGAACACTGAAGCTTTCTTT
.	TRBV28	.	TRBJ1-3	CGTSSSGNTIYF	TGTGGGACGTCAAGCTCTGGAAACACCATATATTTT
few	TRBV20-1	.	TRBJ2-7	CSASSSLLAGQPPRATYEQYF	TGCAGTGCTAGTTCCTCCCTACTGGCGGGCCAGCCCCCGCGGGCCACCTACGAGCAGTACTTC
.	TRBV4-2	.	TRBJ1-5	CASSQGLGQPQHF	TGTGCCAGCAGCCAGGGGCTAGGTCAGCCCCAGCATTTT
.	TRBV19	TRBD1	TRBJ2-1	CASAGTASYNEQFF	TGTGCCAGTGCTGGGACAGCTTCCTACAATGAGCAGTTCTTC
.	TRBV12-5	TRBD2	TRBJ2-5	CASGPTLGLAGGSEETQYF	TGTGCTAGTGGTCCGACCCTTGGACTAGCGGGGGGAAGTGAGGAGACCCAGTACTTC
.	TRBV20-1	.	TRBJ1-1	CSARVDEEAFF	TGCAGTGCTAGAGTGGATGAAGAAGCTTTCTTT
.	TRBV19	TRBD1	TRBJ1-5	CASSGTGDALAPIQPQHF	TGTGCCAGTTCCGGGACAGGGGACGCCCTGGCCCCCATTCAGCCCCAGCATTTT
.	TRBV29-1	TRBD2	TRBJ2-3	CSAAGGRYYKDTQYF	TGCAGCGCCGCGGGGGGGCGGTATTATAAAGATACGCAGTATTTT
.	TRBV6-2/TRBV6-3	.	TRBJ2-3	CASSYSPGLNTDTQYF	TGTGCCAGCAGTTACTCACCGGGGCTCAACACAGATACGCAGTATTTT
once	TRBV10-2	TRBD1	TRBJ1-2	CASSESLQGGGYTF	TGCGCCAGCAGTGAGTCGCTTCAGGGGGGTGGCTACACCTTC
.	TRBV11-2	.	TRBJ1-6	CASSPTRMNSPLHF	TGTGCCAGCAGCCCGACACGGATGAATTCACCCCTCCACTTT
.	TRBV4-1	.	TRBJ1-5	CASSHVTGDQPQHF	TGCGCCAGCAGCCACGTGACTGGCGATCAGCCCCAGCATTTT
.	TRBV3-1/TRBV3-2	.	TRBJ1-3	CASKHRGSGNTIYF	TGTGCCAGCAAACATCGGGGCAGTGGAAACACCATATATTTT
.	TRBV3-1/TRBV3-2	TRBD2	TRBJ2-3	CASSRLAGPMDTQYF	TGTGCCAGCAGCCGACTAGCGGGTCCTATGGATACGCAGTATTTT
.	TRBV11-3	.	TRBJ2-7	CASSFAGTTTQQYF	TGTGCCAGCAGCTTCGCGGGAACCACTACGCAGCAGTACTTC
few	TRBV4-1	.	TRBJ2-7	CASSQVASAYEQYF	TGCGCCAGCAGCCAAGTGGCTAGCGCCTACGAGCAGTACTTC
.	TRBV14	.	TRBJ1-1	CASSRYSTTEAFF	TGTGCCAGCAGCCGGTACTCTACCACTGAAGCTTTCTTT
.	TRBV3-1/TRBV3-2	.	TRBJ1-3	CASSLGFGGGGNTIYF	TGTGCCAGCAGCCTGGGATTTGGGGGCGGTGGAAACACCATATATTTT
.	TRBV12-3/TRBV12-4	.	TRBJ2-1	CASSTSGEQFF	TGTGCCAGCAGTACCTCAGGGGAGCAGTTCTTC
.	TRBV12-3/TRBV12-4	TRBD2	TRBJ2-7	CASSLGQGEGYF	TGTGCCAGCAGTTTAGGGCAAGGGGAGGGGTACTTC
.	TRBV5-1	.	TRBJ2-1	CASSPTGTLSNEQFF	TGCGCCAGCAGCCCGACCGGGACGCTTTCTAATGAGCAGTTCTTC
.	TRBV7-9	TRBD1	TRBJ2-7	CASSWSGTGDRQYF	TGTGCCAGCAGCTGGTCCGGGACAGGGGACCGGCAGTACTTC
once	TRBV7-9	.	TRBJ1-3	CASSSTHDQRGGNTIYF	TGTGCCAGCAGCTCGACGCATGACCAGAGGGGAGGAAACACCATATATTTT
.	TRBV30	TRBD1	TRBJ1-2	CAWRDSGTGDNYGYTF	TGTGCCTGGAGAGACTCCGGGACAGGGGACAACTATGGCTACACCTTC
.	TRBV6-5	.	TRBJ1-2	CASSYTQGRAYGYTF	TGTGCCAGCAGCTACACCCAGGGGCGCGCCTATGGCTACACCTTC
.	TRBV14	TRBD2	TRBJ2-1	CASSLIFQGLGNEQFF	TGTGCCAGCAGCCTCATTTTCCAGGGACTAGGCAATGAGCAGTTCTTC
.	TRBV5-1	TRBD2	TRBJ2-7	CASRSAGGPGEQYF	TGCGCCAGCAGGTCGGCGGGGGGGCCGGGTGAGCAGTACTTC
.	TRBV6-5	TRBD1	TRBJ1-6	CASKDRGHSPLHF	TGTGCCAGCAAGGACAGGGGGCATTCACCCCTCCACTTT
few	TRBV6-5	.	TRBJ2-1	CASNPGTWNEQFF	TGTGCCAGCAATCCAGGGACGTGGAATGAGCAGTTCTTC
.	TRBV7-8	.	TRBJ1-5	CASSLGAGASNQPQHF	TGTGCCAGCAGCTTAGGGGCAGGGGCGAGCAATCAGCCCCAGCATTTT
.	TRBV5-1	TRBD1	TRBJ1-2	CASSLGPGGNGYTF	TGCGCCAGCAGCTTGGGGCCAGGGGGAAATGGCTACACCTTC
.	TRBV15	.	TRBJ2-2	CATSTRDGTGELFF	TGTGCCACCAGCACCCGGGATGGCACCGGGGAGCTGTTTTTT
.	TRBV4-1	TRBD1	TRBJ1-1	CASSHRDRARNTEAFF	TGCGCCAGCAGCCATAGGGACAGGGCTAGGAACACTGAAGCTTTCTTT